The next 20 T cell receptor beta chains were all read from a single sample in a study of post-analysis software for immune sequencing data. Study findings and constraints: When patients were compared with controls, 5 or 6 TRBV segments were more frequent, TRBV5-6, TRBV5-1 and TRBV20-1 among them.

These receptors have no known antigen. cDNA libraries for TCR beta contained unique molecular identifiers. TCRdb reprocessed the PCR reads with MiXCR, giving one entry per CDR3 protein. This sample has about 190,000 distinct CDR3 sequences, with around 29% found just once. The sequenced sample consisted of blood. The source is a girl aged 2 to 17 with multiple sclerosis.

Many counts were recorded for this clonotype. This chain uses TRBV4-1 with TRBJ1-2, with 7 bases fitting TRBD1. Germline values: CDR1 MGHRA, CDR2 YSYEKL. The CDR3 consists of 15 residues. V lost 0 bases and J lost 4; bases outside the gene matches: 5. Here the CDR3 DNA reads TGCGCCAGCAGCCAAGATGACAGGGTGGCCTATGGCTACACCTTC. It encodes CASSQDDRVAYGYTF.

This clonotype was counted many times. The V and J genes are TRBV20-1 and TRBJ2-1; either TRBD1 or TRBD2 may fit D (5 bases each). The germline gives CDR1 DFQATT, CDR2 SNEGSKA (reference sequence). The CDR3 sequence is 16 residues long. V was clipped by 0 bases and J by 0 bases, with 12 bases between them. The CDR3 DNA follows: TGCAGTGCTAGAGATCTTGGGACCTCCTCCTACAATGAGCAGTTCTTC. Protein sequence: CSARDLGTSSYNEQFF.

The gene calls are TRBV29-1 and TRBJ2-2; D may correspond to TRBD1 or TRBD2 (6 bases each). Germline CDR1 SQVTM, CDR2 ANQGSEA. The V end was cut by 6 bases, the J end by 5 bases, with 19 bases between. This CDR3 spans 15 amino acids. The CDR3 DNA reads as TGCAGCGTCCCCGAGAAGGGGGGTATTACCGGGGAGCTGTTTTTT. The encoded protein is CSVPEKGGITGELFF.

In its sample, this clonotype was seen a few times. This sequence joins TRBV20-1 and TRBJ1-1; D ambiguous. The CDR3 consists of 11 residues. Germline V gene data show CDR1 as DFQATT and CDR2 as SNEGSKA (reference sequence). Trimming shortened V by 3 bases and J by 10 bases, and 12 bases separated the two germline ends. Here the CDR3 reads CSASKSELAFF. The DNA of the CDR3 is TGCAGTGCTAGTAAATCCGAGCTAGCTTTCTTT.

This clonotype was counted between two and nine times. The CDR3 region has the DNA TGTGCCAGCAGTTTCGCCGGGGGAGTCCTCAATGAGCAGTTCTTC. This encodes CASSFAGGVLNEQFF. The V call is TRBV12-3 or TRBV12-4, the J call TRBJ2-1, with D tentatively TRBD2 (6 bases). V lost 3 bases to trimming and J lost 6 bases, with 15 bases between them. The CDR3 runs 15 residues.

Comment on this clonotype: Since a much larger clone is just one base distant, this may be a read error. The rearrangement joins TRBV11-1 to TRBJ2-1; D is unclear. V was shortened by 8 bases and J by 9 bases, with 17 bases between the two germline ends. The CDR3 sequence is 13 residues long. Germline loops: CDR1 SGHAT, CDR2 FQDESV (reference sequence). CDR3 sequence reads: CASEDSLAPEQFF. In DNA form, the CDR3 reads TGTGCCAGCGAGGATAGCCTTGCCCCTGAGCAGTTCTTC.

Ten or more counts support this clonotype. The J gene is TRBJ2-1, the V gene TRBV7-2; the match to TRBD2 covers 9 bases. Germline V gene sequence: CDR1 SGHTA, CDR2 FQGNSA. CDR3 length: 15 amino acids. The V segment lost 5 bases and the J segment 1 base; nucleotides outside the gene matches: 3. The CDR3: CASSRGLASYNEQFF. The CDR3 DNA follows: TGTGCCAGCAGCCGGGGACTAGCTTCCTACAATGAGCAGTTCTTC. The full variable domain, completed using reference TRBV7-2 and TRBJ2-1, is GAGVSQSPSNKVTEKGKDVELRCDPISGHTALYWYRQSLGQGLEFLIYFQGNSAPDKSGLPSDRFSAERTGGSVSTLTIQRTQQEDSAVYLCASSRGLASYNEQFFGPGTRLTVL.

Only a few counts were recorded for this clonotype. This chain uses TRBV5-5 with TRBJ2-7, with 8 bases aligning to TRBD2. CDR1 SGHKS and CDR2 YYEKEE come from the germline V gene (reference sequence). The CDR3 contains 16 residues. V shed 4 bases, J shed 4 bases, and the junction held 13 bases outside the gene matches. CDR3 sequence reads: CASSGALTSGQYEQYF. The CDR3, as DNA: TGTGCCAGCAGCGGGGCTCTCACTAGCGGACAATACGAGCAGTACTTC.

The V gene is TRBV7-6, the J gene TRBJ1-1, with a weak D call TRBD1 (6 bases). The CDR3 length is 14 residues. Germline CDR1 and CDR2: SGHVS and FNYEAQ. With 4 bases removed from V and 6 bases from J, the gap between germline ends came to 15 bases. The CDR3 loop reads CASSSNREIAEAFF. The DNA of the CDR3 is TGTGCCAGCAGCTCCAACAGGGAAATCGCTGAAGCTTTCTTT.

This sequence joins TRBV2 and TRBJ2-2, with 10 bases that match TRBD2. The V gene's germline CDR1 is SNHLY and CDR2 FYNNEI. The length of the CDR3 is 22 residues. Germline trimming cut 10 bases from V and 3 bases from J; bases unmatched to any gene: 29. The CDR3, as DNA: TGTGCCACATCAGGGGAGGGAAAGTCTAGCGGGAGTCCCAACCTTTACACCGGGGAGCTGTTTTTT. Encoded protein: CATSGEGKSSGSPNLYTGELFF. The whole variable domain, remainder taken from reference TRBV2 and TRBJ2-2, is EPEVTQTPSHQVTQMGQEVILRCVPISNHLYFYWYRQILGQKVEFLVSFYNNEISEKSEIFDDQFSVERPDGSNFTLKIRSTKLEDSAMYFCATSGEGKSSGSPNLYTGELFFGEGSRLTVL.

A few counts support this clonotype. The chain uses TRBV7-9 and TRBJ1-2; 10 nucleotides match TRBD1. The CDR3 runs 15 residues. Germline V gene lookup returns CDR1 SEHNR and CDR2 FQNEAQ (reference sequence). Losses at the gene ends were 4 bases for V and 5 bases for J; bases not matched to a gene: 7. The CDR3 nucleotides read TGTGCCAGCAGCTCTGGGACAGGGGAGAGATATGGCTACACCTTC. Its translation is CASSSGTGERYGYTF.

This clonotype was found many times. The chain couples TRBV6-5 to TRBJ2-3, with 8 bases lining up with TRBD1. The germline V gene has CDR1 MNHEY and CDR2 SVGAGI. The CDR3 runs to 13 residues. V was clipped by 6 bases and J by 12 bases; unmatched bases: 11. The CDR3 here is CASSGRIGQGQYF. In DNA, the CDR3 is TGTGCCAGCAGCGGGCGGATCGGACAGGGTCAGTATTTT.

The chain carries TRBV7-8 and TRBJ2-5; no clear D gene. This CDR3 is built from 15 residues. Germline V gene sequence: CDR1 SGHVS, CDR2 FQNEAQ. Trimming cost V 1 base and J 0 bases, with 9 bases left between them. The CDR3 DNA reads TGTGCCAGCAGCTTAGTCAGCTTCAACCAAGAGACCCAGTACTTC. Translated, it gives CASSLVSFNQETQYF.

The sample holds many counts of this clonotype. The genes are TRBV20-1 and TRBJ2-7; 7 bases align to TRBD2. With V trimmed by 5 bases and J by 5 bases, 12 bases remained unmatched. CDR1 is DFQATT and CDR2 is SNEGSKA in the germline V gene (reference sequence). This CDR3 region has 14 residues. Here the CDR3 reads CSAAIRGRENEQYF. The CDR3 coding sequence is TGCAGTGCTGCGATCCGGGGGAGGGAGAACGAGCAGTACTTC.

This rearrangement joins TRBV3-1 to TRBJ2-1, with TRBD2 matching over 8 bases. V was pared by 4 bases and J by 0 bases, with 5 bases of the junction left unmatched. The germline V gene encodes CDR1 LGHDT and CDR2 YNNKEL (reference sequence). The CDR3 loop spans 16 amino acids. The CDR3 sequence is CASSPTGGASYNEQFF. As DNA, the CDR3 is TGTGCCAGCAGCCCCACCGGGGGGGCCTCCTACAATGAGCAGTTCTTC.

This clonotype was observed a single time. The rearrangement uses TRBV12-3 or TRBV12-4 and TRBJ2-1; 7 bases fit TRBD2. This CDR3 contains 16 residues. Losses at the gene ends were 6 bases for V and 0 bases for J; bases not matched to a gene: 8. The CDR3 DNA is TGTGCCAGCAGCCGACTAGCTCCGAGCTCCTACAATGAGCAGTTCTTC. Protein: CASSRLAPSSYNEQFF.

This clonotype was seen many times. The chain recombines TRBV7-9 with TRBJ2-7; 8 bases map to TRBD1. After removal of 2 bases from V and 2 bases from J, the junction contained 5 bases not matched to a gene. The CDR3 is 15 amino acids. Germline values: CDR1 SEHNR, CDR2 FQNEAQ (reference sequence). The CDR3 bases are TGTGCCAGCAGCTTACCGCGGGACAGGACCTACGAGCAGTACTTC. This codes for CASSLPRDRTYEQYF.

The V and J genes are TRBV14 and TRBJ2-1; TRBD1 or TRBD2 may be the D gene (5 bases each). The V gene's germline CDR1 is SGHDN and CDR2 FVKESK. The ends were cut back, 1 base at V and 11 bases at J, with 15 bases in the middle. The CDR3 sequence is 14 residues long. In DNA form, the CDR3 reads TGTGCCAGCAGCCAAGTAGGTACGGGACGCAAGCAGTTCTTC. Protein product: CASSQVGTGRKQFF.

This clonotype came up a few times. The chain uses TRBV10-3 and TRBJ1-2; no firm D call. Germline CDR1 ENHRY, CDR2 SYGVKD. The CDR3 loop spans 14 amino acids. Trimming left V 0 bases short and J 8 bases short, with 13 bases between. This chain's CDR3 is CAISESNIPDGYTF. As DNA, the CDR3 is TGTGCCATCAGTGAGTCCAACATCCCGGACGGCTACACCTTC.

This clonotype has a handful of counts. The rearrangement links TRBV7-9 to TRBJ2-2; no firm D call. The CDR3 extends over 14 amino acids. The ends were cut back, 0 bases at V and 5 bases at J, with 7 bases in the middle. The germline V gene has CDR1 SEHNR and CDR2 FQNEAQ (reference sequence). The CDR3: CASSLAGGTGELFF. DNA of the CDR3: TGTGCCAGCAGCTTAGCGGGCGGTACCGGGGAGCTGTTTTTT.